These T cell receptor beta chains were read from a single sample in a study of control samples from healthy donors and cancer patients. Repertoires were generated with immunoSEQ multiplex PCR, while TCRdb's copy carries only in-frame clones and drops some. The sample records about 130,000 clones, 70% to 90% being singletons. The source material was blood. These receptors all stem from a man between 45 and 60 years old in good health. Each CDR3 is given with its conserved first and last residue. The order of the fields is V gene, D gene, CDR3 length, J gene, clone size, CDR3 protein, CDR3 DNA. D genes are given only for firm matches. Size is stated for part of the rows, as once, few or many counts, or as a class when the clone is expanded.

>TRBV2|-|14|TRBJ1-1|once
CASRVQGPTTEAFF
TGTGCCAGCAGAGTCCAGGGACCGACCACTGAAGCTTTCTTT
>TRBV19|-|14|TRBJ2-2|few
CASREGPNTGELFF
TGTGCCAGTAGGGAGGGGCCGAACACCGGGGAGCTGTTTTTT
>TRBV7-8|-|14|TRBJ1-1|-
CASALGGSGTEAFF
TGTGCCAGCGCCCTCGGTGGATCGGGAACTGAAGCTTTCTTT
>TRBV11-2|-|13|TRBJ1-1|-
CASSPFGGTEAFF
TGTGCCAGCAGCCCCTTCGGAGGCACTGAAGCTTTCTTT
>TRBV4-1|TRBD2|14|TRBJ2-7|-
CASSLLAEQYEQYF
TGCGCCAGCAGCCTACTAGCGGAGCAATACGAGCAGTACTTC
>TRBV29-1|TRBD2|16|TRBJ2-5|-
CSVEDLAGPVQETQYF
TGCAGCGTTGAAGATCTAGCGGGACCGGTCCAAGAGACCCAGTACTTC
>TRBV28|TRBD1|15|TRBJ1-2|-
CASSRRQGSAYGYTF
TGTGCCAGCAGCCGCCGACAGGGATCCGCCTATGGCTACACCTTC
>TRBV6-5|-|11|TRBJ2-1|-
CAIRLGGEQFF
TGTGCCATTCGACTAGGGGGCGAGCAGTTCTTC
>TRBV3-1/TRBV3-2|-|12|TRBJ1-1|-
CASSRGGSEAFF
TGTGCCAGCAGCCGGGGGGGGTCTGAAGCTTTCTTT
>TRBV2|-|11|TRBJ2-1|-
CASSQRGEQFF
TGTGCCAGCAGCCAACGGGGTGAGCAGTTCTTC
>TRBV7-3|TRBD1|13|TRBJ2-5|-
CASSQGVRETQYF
TGTGCCAGCAGCCAGGGGGTACGAGAGACCCAGTACTTC
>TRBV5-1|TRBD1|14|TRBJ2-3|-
CASSLRQGADTQYF
TGCGCCAGCAGCTTGCGACAGGGGGCAGATACGCAGTATTTT
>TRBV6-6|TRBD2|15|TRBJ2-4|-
CASSPGLRNKNIQYF
TGTGCCAGCAGCCCGGGACTACGGAACAAAAACATTCAGTACTTC
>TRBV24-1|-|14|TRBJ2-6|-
CATSDSTGANVLTF
TGTGCCACCAGTGACTCGACTGGGGCCAACGTCCTGACTTTC
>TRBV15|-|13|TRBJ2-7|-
CATSIEQGYEQYF
TGTGCCACCAGCATAGAGCAGGGCTACGAGCAGTACTTC
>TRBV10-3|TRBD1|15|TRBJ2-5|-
CAISESGTGEETQYF
TGTGCCATCAGTGAGTCCGGGACAGGCGAAGAGACCCAGTACTTC
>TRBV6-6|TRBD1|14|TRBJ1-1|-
CASSPRQGPNEAFF
TGTGCCAGCAGTCCACGACAGGGACCGAACGAAGCTTTCTTT
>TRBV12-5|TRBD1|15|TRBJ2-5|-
CASGLGTGLQETQYF
TGTGCTAGTGGTCTGGGGACAGGGCTCCAAGAGACCCAGTACTTC
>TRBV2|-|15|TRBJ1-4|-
CASSWDGATNEKLFF
TGTGCCAGCAGTTGGGACGGAGCAACTAATGAAAAACTGTTTTTT
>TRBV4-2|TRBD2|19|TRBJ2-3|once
CASSQVGLAGGDDTDTQYF
TGTGCCAGCAGCCAGGTGGGGCTAGCGGGGGGCGACGACACAGATACGCAGTATTTT
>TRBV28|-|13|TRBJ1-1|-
CASNEGGDTEAFF
TGTGCCAGCAACGAGGGTGGGGACACTGAAGCTTTCTTT
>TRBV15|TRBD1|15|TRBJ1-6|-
CATSREDRSESPLHF
TGTGCCACCAGCAGAGAGGACAGGTCTGAGTCACCCCTCCACTTT
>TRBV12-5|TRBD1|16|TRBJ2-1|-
CASGLVVRQGGNEQFF
TGTGCTAGTGGTTTGGTAGTTCGACAGGGGGGTAATGAGCAGTTCTTC
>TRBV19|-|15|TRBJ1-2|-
CASSRRLGITYGYTF
TGTGCCAGTAGCCGGCGCTTGGGTATTACCTATGGCTACACCTTC